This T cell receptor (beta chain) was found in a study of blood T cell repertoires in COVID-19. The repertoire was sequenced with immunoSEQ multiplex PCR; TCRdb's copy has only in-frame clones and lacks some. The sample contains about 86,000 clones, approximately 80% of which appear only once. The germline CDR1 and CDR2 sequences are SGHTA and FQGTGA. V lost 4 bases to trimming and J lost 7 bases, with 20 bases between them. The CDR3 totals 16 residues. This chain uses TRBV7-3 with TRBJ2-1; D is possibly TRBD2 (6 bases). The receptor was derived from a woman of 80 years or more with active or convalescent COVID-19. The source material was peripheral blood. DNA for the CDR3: TGTGCCAGCAGCTCCGTAAAAACCAGCGGGCTGAATGAGCAGTTCTTC. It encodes CASSSVKTSGLNEQFF. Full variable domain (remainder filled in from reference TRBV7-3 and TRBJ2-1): GAGVSQTPSNKVTEKGKYVELRCDPISGHTALYWYRQSLGQGPEFLIYFQGTGAADDSGLPNDRFFAVRPEGSVSTLKIQRTERGDSAVYLCASSSVKTSGLNEQFFGPGTRLTVL.